What follows is one T cell receptor beta chain and its context. The entry originates in a study of T cell changes during pregnancy in multiple sclerosis. TCRdb keeps only in-frame clones here, not all; method: immunoSEQ multiplex PCR. This sample has fewer than 140,000 clones, with under 95% found just once. The V gene's germline CDR1 is LNHDA and CDR2 SQIVND (reference sequence). The CDR3 has 16 residues. V gave up 4 bases and J gave up 2 bases, with 17 bases separating them. The sequencing here drew on peripheral blood, taken before pregnancy. The source of this sequence is a female donor with multiple sclerosis, enrolled in a pregnancy study. This chain connects TRBV19 to TRBJ1-2, with D hard to call. This CDR3 reads CASSSQAGWVNYGYTF. For the CDR3, the DNA is TGTGCCAGTAGTAGTCAGGCTGGATGGGTGAACTATGGCTACACCTTC.